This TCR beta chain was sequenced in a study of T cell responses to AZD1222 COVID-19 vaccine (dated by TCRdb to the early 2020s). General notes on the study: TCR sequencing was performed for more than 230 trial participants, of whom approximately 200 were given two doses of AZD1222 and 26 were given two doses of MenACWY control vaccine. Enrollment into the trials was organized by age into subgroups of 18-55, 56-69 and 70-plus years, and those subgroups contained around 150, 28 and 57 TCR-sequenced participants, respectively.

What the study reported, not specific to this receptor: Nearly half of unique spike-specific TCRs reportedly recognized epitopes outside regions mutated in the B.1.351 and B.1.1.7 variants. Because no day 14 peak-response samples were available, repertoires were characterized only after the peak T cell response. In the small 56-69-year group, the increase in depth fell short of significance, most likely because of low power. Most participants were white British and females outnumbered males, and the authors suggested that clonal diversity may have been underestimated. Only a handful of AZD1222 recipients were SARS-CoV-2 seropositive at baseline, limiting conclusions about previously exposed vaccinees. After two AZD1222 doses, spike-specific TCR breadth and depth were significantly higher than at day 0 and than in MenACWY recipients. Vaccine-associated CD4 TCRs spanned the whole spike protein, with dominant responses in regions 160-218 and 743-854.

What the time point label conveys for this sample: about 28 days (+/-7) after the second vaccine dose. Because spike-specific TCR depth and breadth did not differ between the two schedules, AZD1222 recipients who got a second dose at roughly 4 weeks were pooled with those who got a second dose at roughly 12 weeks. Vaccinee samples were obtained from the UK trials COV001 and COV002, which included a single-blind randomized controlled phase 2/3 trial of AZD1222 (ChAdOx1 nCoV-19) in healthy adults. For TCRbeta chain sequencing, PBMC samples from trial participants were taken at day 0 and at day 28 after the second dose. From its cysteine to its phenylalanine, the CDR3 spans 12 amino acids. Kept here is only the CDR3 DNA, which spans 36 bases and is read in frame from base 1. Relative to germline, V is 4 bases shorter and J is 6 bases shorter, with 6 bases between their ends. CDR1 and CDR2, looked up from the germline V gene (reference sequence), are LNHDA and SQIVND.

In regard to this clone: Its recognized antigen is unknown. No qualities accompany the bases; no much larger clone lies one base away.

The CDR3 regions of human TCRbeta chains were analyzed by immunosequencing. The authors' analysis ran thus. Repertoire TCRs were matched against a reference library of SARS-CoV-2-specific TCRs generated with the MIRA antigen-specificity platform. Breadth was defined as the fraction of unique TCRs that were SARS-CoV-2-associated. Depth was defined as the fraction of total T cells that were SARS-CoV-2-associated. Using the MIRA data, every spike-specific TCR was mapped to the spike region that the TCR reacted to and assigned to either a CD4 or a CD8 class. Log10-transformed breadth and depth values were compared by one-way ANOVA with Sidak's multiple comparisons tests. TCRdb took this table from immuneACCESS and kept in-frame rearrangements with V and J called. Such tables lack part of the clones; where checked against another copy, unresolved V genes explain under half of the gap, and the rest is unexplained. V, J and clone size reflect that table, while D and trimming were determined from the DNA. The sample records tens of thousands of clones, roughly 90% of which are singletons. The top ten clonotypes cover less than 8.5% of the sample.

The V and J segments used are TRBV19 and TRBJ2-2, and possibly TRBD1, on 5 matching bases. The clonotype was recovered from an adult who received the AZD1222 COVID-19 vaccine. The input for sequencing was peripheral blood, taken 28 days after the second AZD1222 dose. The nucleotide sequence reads TGTGCCAGTAGTACAGGGTCCGGGGAGCTGTTTTTT. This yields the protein CASSTGSGELFF. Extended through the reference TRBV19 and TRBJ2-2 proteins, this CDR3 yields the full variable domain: DGGITQSPKYLFRKEGQNVTLSCEQNLNHDAMYWYRQDPGQGLRLIYYSQIVNDFQKGDIAEGYSVSREKKESFPLTVTSAQKNPTAFYLCASSTGSGELFFGEGSRLTVL.